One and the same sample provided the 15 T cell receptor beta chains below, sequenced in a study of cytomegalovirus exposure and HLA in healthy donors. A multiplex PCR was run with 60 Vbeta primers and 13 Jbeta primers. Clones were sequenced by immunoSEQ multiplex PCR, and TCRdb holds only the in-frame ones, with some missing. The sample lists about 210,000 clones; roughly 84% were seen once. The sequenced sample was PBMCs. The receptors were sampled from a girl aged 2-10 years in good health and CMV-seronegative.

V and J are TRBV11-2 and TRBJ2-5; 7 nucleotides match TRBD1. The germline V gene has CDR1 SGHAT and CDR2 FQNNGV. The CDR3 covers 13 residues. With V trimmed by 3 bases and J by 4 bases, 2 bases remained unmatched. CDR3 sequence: CASSFDRVETQYF. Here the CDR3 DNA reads TGTGCCAGCAGCTTCGACAGGGTAGAGACCCAGTACTTC.

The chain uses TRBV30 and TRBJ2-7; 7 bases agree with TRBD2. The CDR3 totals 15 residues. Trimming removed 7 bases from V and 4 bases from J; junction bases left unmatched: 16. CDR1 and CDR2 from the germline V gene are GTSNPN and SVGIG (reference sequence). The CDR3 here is CAFYGQEGGPYEQYF. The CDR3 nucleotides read TGTGCCTTCTACGGACAAGAGGGAGGGCCTTACGAGCAGTACTTC.

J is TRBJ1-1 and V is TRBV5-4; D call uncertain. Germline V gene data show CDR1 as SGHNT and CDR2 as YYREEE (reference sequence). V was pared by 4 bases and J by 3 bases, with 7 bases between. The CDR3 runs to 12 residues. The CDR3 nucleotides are TGTGCCAGCAGCGTCCGGGACACTGAAGCTTTCTTT. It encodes CASSVRDTEAFF. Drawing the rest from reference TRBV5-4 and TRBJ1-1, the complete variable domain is ETGVTQSPTHLIKTRGQQVTLRCSSQSGHNTVSWYQQALGQGPQFIFQYYREEENGRGNFPPRFSGLQFPNYSSELNVNALELDDSALYLCASSVRDTEAFFGQGTRLTVV.

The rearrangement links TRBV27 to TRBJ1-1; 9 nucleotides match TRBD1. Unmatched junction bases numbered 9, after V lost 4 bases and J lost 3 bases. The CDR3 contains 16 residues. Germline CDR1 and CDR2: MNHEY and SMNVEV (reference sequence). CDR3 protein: CASSSPIRDRDTEAFF. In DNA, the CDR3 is TGTGCCAGCAGTTCCCCCATCCGGGACAGGGACACTGAAGCTTTCTTT.

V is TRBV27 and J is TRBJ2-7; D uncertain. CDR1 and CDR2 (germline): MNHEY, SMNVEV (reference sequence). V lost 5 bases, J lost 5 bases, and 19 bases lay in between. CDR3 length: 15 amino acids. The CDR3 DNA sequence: TGTGCCAGCAGTCTACGCGGCTTTTTGACCGACGAGCAGTACTTC. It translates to CASSLRGFLTDEQYF.

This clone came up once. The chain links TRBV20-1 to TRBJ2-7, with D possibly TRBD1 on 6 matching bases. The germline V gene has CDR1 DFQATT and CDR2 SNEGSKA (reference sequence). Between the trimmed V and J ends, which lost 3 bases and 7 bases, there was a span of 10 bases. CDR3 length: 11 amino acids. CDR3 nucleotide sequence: TGCAGTGCTAGTCAGGGGTGGGAGCAGTACTTC. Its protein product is CSASQGWEQYF.

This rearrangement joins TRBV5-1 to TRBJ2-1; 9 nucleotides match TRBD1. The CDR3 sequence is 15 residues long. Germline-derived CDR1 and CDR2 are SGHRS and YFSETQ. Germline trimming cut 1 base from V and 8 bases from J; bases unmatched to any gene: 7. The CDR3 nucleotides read TGCGCCAGCAGCTTGATTGGACAGGGGAGTGATGAGCAGTTCTTC. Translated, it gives CASSLIGQGSDEQFF.

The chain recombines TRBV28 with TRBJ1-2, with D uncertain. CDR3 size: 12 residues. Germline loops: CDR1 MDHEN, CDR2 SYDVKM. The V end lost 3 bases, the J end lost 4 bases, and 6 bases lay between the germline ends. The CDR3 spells CASSFRSYGYTF. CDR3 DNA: TGTGCCAGCAGTTTTCGGAGCTATGGCTACACCTTC.

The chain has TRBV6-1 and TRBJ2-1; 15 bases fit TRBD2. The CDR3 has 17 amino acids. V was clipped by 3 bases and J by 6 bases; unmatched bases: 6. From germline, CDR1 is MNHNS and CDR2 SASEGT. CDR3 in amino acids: CASSDPGLAGGPNEQFF. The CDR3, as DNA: TGTGCCAGCAGTGATCCAGGACTAGCGGGAGGGCCCAATGAGCAGTTCTTC.

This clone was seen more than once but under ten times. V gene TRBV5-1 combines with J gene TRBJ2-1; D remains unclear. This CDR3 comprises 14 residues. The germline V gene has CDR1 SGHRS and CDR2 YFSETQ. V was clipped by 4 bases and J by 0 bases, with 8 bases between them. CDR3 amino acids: CASSRQSSYNEQFF. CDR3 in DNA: TGCGCCAGCAGCCGACAAAGCTCCTACAATGAGCAGTTCTTC.

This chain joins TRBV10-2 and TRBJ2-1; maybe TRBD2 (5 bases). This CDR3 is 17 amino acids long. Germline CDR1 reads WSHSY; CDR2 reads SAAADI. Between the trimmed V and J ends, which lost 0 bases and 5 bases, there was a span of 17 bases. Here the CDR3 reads CASSESARAGLNNEQFF. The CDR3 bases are TGCGCCAGCAGTGAGTCGGCGAGGGCCGGGTTAAACAATGAGCAGTTCTTC.

Here the CDR3 DNA reads TGTGCCAGCAGGGGACAGAACACTGAAGCTTTCTTT. Its translation is CASRGQNTEAFF. The chain is built from TRBV6-1 and TRBJ1-1, with D possibly TRBD1 on 6 matching bases. The CDR3 sequence is 12 residues long. Germline CDR1 is MNHNS and CDR2 is SASEGT. Trimming left V 6 bases short and J 1 base short, with 6 bases between.

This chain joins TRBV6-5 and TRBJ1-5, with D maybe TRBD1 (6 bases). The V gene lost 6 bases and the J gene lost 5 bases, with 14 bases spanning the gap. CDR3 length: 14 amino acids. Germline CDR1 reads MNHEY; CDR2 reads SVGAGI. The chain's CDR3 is CASSSGQFYQPQHF. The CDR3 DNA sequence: TGTGCCAGCAGCTCTGGACAGTTTTATCAGCCCCAGCATTTT.

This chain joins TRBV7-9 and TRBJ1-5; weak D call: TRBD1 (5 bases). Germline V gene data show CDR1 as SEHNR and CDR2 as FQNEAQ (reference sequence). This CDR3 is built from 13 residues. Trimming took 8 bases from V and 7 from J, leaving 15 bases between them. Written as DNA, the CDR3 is TGTGCCAGCGCAACCGGGGCGGGACAGCCCCAGCATTTT. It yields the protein CASATGAGQPQHF.

The CDR3 loop is CASSETGGNGETQYF. The CDR3 DNA follows: TGTGCCAGCAGTGAGACAGGGGGGAATGGGGAGACCCAGTACTTC. The rearrangement links TRBV2 to TRBJ2-5; 9 bases align to TRBD1. CDR1 is SNHLY, CDR2 FYNNEI, per germline. The CDR3 loop spans 15 amino acids. With V trimmed by 3 bases and J by 5 bases, 7 bases remained unmatched. The full variable domain, in which reference TRBV2 and TRBJ2-5 provide the parts outside the CDR3, is EPEVTQTPSHQVTQMGQEVILRCVPISNHLYFYWYRQILGQKVEFLVSFYNNEISEKSEIFDDQFSVERPDGSNFTLKIRSTKLEDSAMYFCASSETGGNGETQYFGPGTRLLVL.